The T cell receptor (beta chain) under discussion was sequenced for a study of cytomegalovirus exposure and HLA in healthy donors. Primers for the PCR totalled 60 Vbeta and 13 Jbeta. Method: immunoSEQ multiplex PCR; TCRdb's copy keeps in-frame clones and lacks some. This listing includes some 120,000 clones. In the case of this clone: Its antigen is as yet unknown.

The CDR3 covers 15 residues. The germline V gene has CDR1 MNHNY and CDR2 SVGAGI (reference sequence). The V segment lost 5 bases and the J segment 2 bases; nucleotides outside the gene matches: 4. Nominally healthy donors were sampled, though unrecorded immune exposures were likely. Regarding the study as a whole: Only CMV serostatus was available as immune exposure information. A later analysis reportedly found that, within productive TCRs, an Asian-associated ancestry cluster had fewer N-insertions than the mean observed across the roughly 610 donors.

The rearrangement uses TRBV6-6 and TRBJ2-7; 12 bases are a match to TRBD2. The TCR was taken from a man in his forties in good health and CMV-seronegative. Material: PBMCs. The CDR3 loop is CASSTLAGGAYEQYF. Written as DNA, the CDR3 is TGTGCCAGCAGTACCCTAGCGGGGGGGGCCTACGAGCAGTACTTC.